This TCR beta chain appears in the sequencing data of a study of response to subunit inactivated influenza vaccine. This clonotype showed up just a few times. V dropped 4 bases and J dropped 2 bases, with 15 bases sitting between them. The CDR3 has 14 residues. Germline V gene lookup returns CDR1 DFQATT and CDR2 SNEGSKA (reference sequence). In TCRdb, the RT-PCR reads were re-called with MiXCR into one record per CDR3 protein. The sample yields about 540,000 distinct CDR3 sequences, 20% to 25% seen once. The data were also submitted as part of a second study, on T cells expressing NK-cell markers. This second study says: Template switching by 5'RACE with UMIs generated the TCR beta cDNA.

The material sequenced was CD4+ T cells sorted from PBMCs, taken approximately 13 days after vaccination. V usage is TRBV20-1 and J usage is TRBJ2-7, with D perhaps being TRBD1 or TRBD2 (5 bases each). This sequence was found in a man aged 45-65 years who received an inactivated influenza vaccine. The CDR3 DNA sequence: TGCAGTGCTATAAACGAGGGGAGTCCCTACGAGCAGTACTTC. Residues: CSAINEGSPYEQYF.